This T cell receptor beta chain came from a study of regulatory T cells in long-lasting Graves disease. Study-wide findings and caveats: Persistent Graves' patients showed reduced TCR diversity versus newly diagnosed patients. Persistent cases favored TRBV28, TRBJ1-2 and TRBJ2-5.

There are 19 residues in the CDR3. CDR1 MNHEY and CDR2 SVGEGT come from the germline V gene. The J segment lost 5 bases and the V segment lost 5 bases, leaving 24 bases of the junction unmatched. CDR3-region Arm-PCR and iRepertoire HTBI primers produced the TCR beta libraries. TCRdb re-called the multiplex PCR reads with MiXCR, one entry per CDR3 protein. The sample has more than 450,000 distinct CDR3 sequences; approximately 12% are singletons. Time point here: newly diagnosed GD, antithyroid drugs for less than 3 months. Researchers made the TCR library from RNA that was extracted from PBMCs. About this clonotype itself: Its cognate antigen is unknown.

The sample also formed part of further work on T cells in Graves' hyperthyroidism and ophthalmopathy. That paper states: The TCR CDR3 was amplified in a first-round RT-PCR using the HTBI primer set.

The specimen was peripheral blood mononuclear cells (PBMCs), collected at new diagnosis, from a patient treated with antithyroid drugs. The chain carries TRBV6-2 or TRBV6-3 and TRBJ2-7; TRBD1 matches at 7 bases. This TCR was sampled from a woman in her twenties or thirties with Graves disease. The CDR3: CASSVLTGGWAGGPHEQYF. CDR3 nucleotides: TGTGCCAGCAGTGTCCTAACCGGCGGCTGGGCAGGGGGTCCCCACGAGCAGTACTTC.